These 7 T cell receptor beta chains were all obtained from the same sample, sequenced in a study of Tregs in tolerant kidney transplant recipients. The repertoire was sequenced with immunoSEQ multiplex PCR; TCRdb's copy has only in-frame clones and lacks some. The data contain 60,000 to 65,000 clones, more than 95% of them singletons. The material sequenced was Tregs from blood, taken before the transplant. The receptors here all came from a human donor who received a combined kidney and bone marrow transplant.

This clone was detected only once. The genes are TRBV5-1 and TRBJ2-2; the D gene is possibly TRBD1 (5 bases). Germline V gene data show CDR1 as SGHRS and CDR2 as YFSETQ. The CDR3 loop spans 14 amino acids. The V and J ends lost 4 bases and 5 bases respectively, with 12 bases between them. This CDR3 reads CASSRNTGTGELFF. Written as DNA, the CDR3 is TGCGCCAGCAGCCGAAATACAGGAACCGGGGAGCTGTTTTTT.

The chain has TRBV9 and TRBJ2-5, with TRBD2 matching over 7 bases. V lost 0 bases, J lost 2 bases, and 1 base stayed unmatched. The CDR3 has 14 amino acids. Germline CDR1 is SGDLS and CDR2 is YYNGEE. CDR3 DNA: TGTGCCAGCAGCGTAGGGACTAGGCAAGAGACCCAGTACTTC. Translation gives CASSVGTRQETQYF.

V gene TRBV5-1 combines with J gene TRBJ2-3, with 8 nucleotides matching TRBD2. CDR3 size: 16 residues. Per the germline V gene, CDR1 is SGHRS and CDR2 is YFSETQ. V shed 1 base and J 1 base; nucleotides not matched to a gene: 5. The CDR3 bases are TGCGCCAGCAGCTTGACAAGCGGGAGCGGCACAGATACGCAGTATTTT. This gives the protein CASSLTSGSGTDTQYF. The full variable domain, completed using reference TRBV5-1 and TRBJ2-3, is KAGVTQTPRYLIKTRGQQVTLSCSPISGHRSVSWYQQTPGQGLQFLFEYFSETQRNKGNFPGRFSGRQFSNSRSEMNVSTLELGDSALYLCASSLTSGSGTDTQYFGPGTRLTVL.

The gene calls are TRBV11-2 and TRBJ1-4, with a weak D call TRBD1 (5 bases). The V end was cut by 6 bases, the J end by 1 base, with 18 bases between. This CDR3 spans 17 amino acids. CDR1 is SGHAT, CDR2 FQNNGV, per germline. The CDR3 sequence: CASRKFGGGGTNEKLFF. Written as DNA, the CDR3 is TGTGCCAGCAGAAAATTTGGGGGGGGAGGAACTAATGAAAAACTGTTTTTT. Combining the CDR3 with reference TRBV11-2 and TRBJ1-4 gives the whole variable domain EAGVAQSPRYKIIEKRQSVAFWCNPISGHATLYWYQQILGQGPKLLIQFQNNGVVDDSQLPKDRFSAERLKGVDSTLKIQPAKLEDSAVYLCASRKFGGGGTNEKLFFGSGTQLSVL.

The V and J genes are TRBV2 and TRBJ1-1; D is perhaps TRBD1 (5 bases). CDR3 length: 13 amino acids. V lost 10 bases and J 4 bases, leaving 16 bases between the germline ends. The V gene's germline CDR1 is SNHLY and CDR2 FYNNEI. The CDR3 protein is CAIGGTIVTEAFF. The CDR3 DNA reads as TGTGCCATCGGGGGGACGATAGTCACTGAAGCTTTCTTT.

This chain joins TRBV29-1 and TRBJ1-2, with unresolved D. There are 12 residues in the CDR3. CDR1 and CDR2 (germline): SQVTM, ANQGSEA. Trimming cost V 3 bases and J 2 bases, with 7 bases left between them. The CDR3 DNA is TGCAGCGTTGATCCGCTAAACTATGGCTACACCTTC. Protein: CSVDPLNYGYTF.

The J gene is TRBJ2-1, the V gene TRBV7-2; the D gene is possibly TRBD2 (5 bases). CDR3 size: 14 residues. Germline CDR1 is SGHTA and CDR2 is FQGNSA. The ends were cut back, 3 bases at V and 4 bases at J, with 10 bases in the middle. The CDR3 nucleotides read TGTGCCAGCAGCTTTGAAGCGGCTTACAATGAGCAGTTCTTC. It encodes CASSFEAAYNEQFF. Supplemented by reference TRBV7-2 and TRBJ2-1, the full variable domain reads GAGVSQSPSNKVTEKGKDVELRCDPISGHTALYWYRQSLGQGLEFLIYFQGNSAPDKSGLPSDRFSAERTGGSVSTLTIQRTQQEDSAVYLCASSFEAAYNEQFFGPGTRLTVL.